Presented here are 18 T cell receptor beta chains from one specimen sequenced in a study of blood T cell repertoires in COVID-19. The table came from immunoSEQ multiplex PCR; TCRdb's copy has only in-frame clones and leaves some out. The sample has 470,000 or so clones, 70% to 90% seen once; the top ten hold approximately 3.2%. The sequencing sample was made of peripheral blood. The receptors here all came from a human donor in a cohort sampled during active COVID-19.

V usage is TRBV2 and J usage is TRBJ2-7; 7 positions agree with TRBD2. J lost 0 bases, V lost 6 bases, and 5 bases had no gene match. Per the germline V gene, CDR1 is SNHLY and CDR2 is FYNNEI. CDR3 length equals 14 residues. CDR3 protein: CASRLRDYSYEQYF. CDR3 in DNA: TGTGCCAGCAGGTTAAGGGACTACTCCTACGAGCAGTACTTC. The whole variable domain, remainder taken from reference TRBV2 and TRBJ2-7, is EPEVTQTPSHQVTQMGQEVILRCVPISNHLYFYWYRQILGQKVEFLVSFYNNEISEKSEIFDDQFSVERPDGSNFTLKIRSTKLEDSAMYFCASRLRDYSYEQYFGPGTRLTVT.

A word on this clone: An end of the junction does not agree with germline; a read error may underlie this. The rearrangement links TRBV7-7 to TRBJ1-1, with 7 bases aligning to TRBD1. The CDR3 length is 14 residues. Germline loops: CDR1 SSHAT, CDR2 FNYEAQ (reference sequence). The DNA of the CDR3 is TGTGCTAGCAGCCGAATCACAGGGGACACTGAAGCTTTCTTT. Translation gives CASSRITGDTEAFF.

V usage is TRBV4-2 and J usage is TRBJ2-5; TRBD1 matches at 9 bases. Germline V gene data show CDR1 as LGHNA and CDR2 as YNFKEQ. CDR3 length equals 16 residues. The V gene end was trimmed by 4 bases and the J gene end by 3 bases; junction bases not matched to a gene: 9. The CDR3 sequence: CASSRGTGPEEETQYF. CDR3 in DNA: TGTGCCAGCAGCCGCGGGACAGGGCCGGAGGAAGAGACCCAGTACTTC.

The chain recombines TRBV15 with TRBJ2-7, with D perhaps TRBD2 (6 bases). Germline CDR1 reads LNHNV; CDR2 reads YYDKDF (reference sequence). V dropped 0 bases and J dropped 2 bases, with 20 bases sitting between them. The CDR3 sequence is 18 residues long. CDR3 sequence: CATSRDMFGTADPYEQYF. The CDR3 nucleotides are TGTGCCACCAGCAGAGATATGTTTGGGACTGCTGACCCCTACGAGCAGTACTTC.

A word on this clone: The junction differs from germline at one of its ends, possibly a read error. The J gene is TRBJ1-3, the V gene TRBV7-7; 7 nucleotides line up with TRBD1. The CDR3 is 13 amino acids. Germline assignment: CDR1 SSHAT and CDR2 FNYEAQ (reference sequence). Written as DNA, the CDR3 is TGTGCTAGCAGCTTGACAGGGACGGACACCATATATTTT. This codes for CASSLTGTDTIYF.

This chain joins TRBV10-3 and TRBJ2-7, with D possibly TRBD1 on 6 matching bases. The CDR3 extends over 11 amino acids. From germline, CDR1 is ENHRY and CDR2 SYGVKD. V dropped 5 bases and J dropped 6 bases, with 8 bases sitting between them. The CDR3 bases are TGTGCCATCAGTACAGGGCCCGAGCAGTACTTC. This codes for CAISTGPEQYF.

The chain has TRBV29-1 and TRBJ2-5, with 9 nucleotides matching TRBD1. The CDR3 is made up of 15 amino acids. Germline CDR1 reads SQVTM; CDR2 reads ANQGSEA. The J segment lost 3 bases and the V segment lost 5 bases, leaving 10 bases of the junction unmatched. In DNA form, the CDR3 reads TGCAGCGTTTCCCCACCGGGACAGGGAGAAGAGACCCAGTACTTC. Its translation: CSVSPPGQGEETQYF.

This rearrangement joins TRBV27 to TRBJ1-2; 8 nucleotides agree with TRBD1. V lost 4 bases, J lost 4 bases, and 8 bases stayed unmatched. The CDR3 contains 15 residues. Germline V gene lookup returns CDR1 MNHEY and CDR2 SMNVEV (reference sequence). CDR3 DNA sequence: TGTGCCAGCAGTTCTCCTGGACAGGGAACCTATGGCTACACCTTC. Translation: CASSSPGQGTYGYTF.

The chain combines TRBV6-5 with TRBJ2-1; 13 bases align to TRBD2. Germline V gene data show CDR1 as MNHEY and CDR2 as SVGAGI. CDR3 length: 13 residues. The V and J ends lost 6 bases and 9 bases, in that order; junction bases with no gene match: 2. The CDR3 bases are TGTGCCAGCAGCTGGACTAGCGGGAGTGAGCAGTTCTTC. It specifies CASSWTSGSEQFF.

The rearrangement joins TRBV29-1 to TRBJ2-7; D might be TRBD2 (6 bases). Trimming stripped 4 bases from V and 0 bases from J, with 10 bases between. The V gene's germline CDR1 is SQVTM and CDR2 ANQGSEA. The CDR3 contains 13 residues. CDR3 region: CSVGEVASYEQYF. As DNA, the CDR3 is TGCAGCGTTGGGGAGGTAGCCTCCTACGAGCAGTACTTC.

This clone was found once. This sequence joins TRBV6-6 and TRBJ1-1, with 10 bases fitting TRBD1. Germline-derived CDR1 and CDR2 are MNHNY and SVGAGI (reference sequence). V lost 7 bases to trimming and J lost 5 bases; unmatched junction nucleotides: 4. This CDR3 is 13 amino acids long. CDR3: CASNRGQGTEAFF. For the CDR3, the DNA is TGTGCCAGCAATAGGGGACAGGGGACTGAAGCTTTCTTT.

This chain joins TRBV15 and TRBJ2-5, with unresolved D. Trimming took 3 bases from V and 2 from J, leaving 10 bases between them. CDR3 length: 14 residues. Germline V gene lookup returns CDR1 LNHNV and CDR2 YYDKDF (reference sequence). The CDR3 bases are TGTGCCACCAGCAGGAACGAGATTCAAGAGACCCAGTACTTC. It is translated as CATSRNEIQETQYF.

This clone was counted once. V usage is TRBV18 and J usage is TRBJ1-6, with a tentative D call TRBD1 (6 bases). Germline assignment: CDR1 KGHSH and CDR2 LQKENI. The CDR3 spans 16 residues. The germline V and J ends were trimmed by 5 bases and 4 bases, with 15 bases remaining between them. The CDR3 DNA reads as TGTGCCAGCTCAACCGGACAGAACCTTTATAATTCACCCCTCCACTTT. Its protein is CASSTGQNLYNSPLHF.

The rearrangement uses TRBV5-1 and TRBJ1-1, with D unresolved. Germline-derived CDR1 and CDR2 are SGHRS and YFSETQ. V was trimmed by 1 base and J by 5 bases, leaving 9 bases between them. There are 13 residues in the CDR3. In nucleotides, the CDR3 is TGCGCCAGCAGCTTGATGGGAGTTACTGAAGCTTTCTTT. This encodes CASSLMGVTEAFF.

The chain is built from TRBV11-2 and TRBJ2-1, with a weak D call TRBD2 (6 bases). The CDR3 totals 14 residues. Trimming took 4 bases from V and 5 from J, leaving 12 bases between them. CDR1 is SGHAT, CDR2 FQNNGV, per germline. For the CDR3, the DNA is TGTGCCAGCAGCTACTCCGGGACTCACAATGAGCAGTTCTTC. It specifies CASSYSGTHNEQFF.

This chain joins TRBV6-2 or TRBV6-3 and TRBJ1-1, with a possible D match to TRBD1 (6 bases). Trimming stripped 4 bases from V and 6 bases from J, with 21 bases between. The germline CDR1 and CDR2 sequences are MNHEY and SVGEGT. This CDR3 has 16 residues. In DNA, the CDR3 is TGTGCCAGCAGTTCCATTCTCCGGGACAAGGGACCTGAAGCTTTCTTT. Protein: CASSSILRDKGPEAFF.

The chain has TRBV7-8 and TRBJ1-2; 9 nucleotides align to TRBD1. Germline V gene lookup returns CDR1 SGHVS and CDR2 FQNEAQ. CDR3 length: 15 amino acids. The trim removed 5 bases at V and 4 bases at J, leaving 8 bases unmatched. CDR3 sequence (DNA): TGTGCCAGCAGCCCTCCCGGGACAGGGTCCTATGGCTACACCTTC. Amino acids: CASSPPGTGSYGYTF. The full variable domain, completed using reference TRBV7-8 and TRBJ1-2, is GAGVSQSPRYKVAKRGQDVALRCDPISGHVSLFWYQQALGQGPEFLTYFQNEAQLDKSGLPSDRFFAERPEGSVSTLKIQRTQQEDSAVYLCASSPPGTGSYGYTFGSGTRLTVV.

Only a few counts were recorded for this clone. The CDR3 DNA sequence: TGTGCCAGCAGCCAATGGACAGGGAACTATGGCTACACCTTC. Translation: CASSQWTGNYGYTF. The J gene is TRBJ1-2, the V gene TRBV3-1 (or the pseudogene TRBV3-2); 8 bases match TRBD1. The germline gives CDR1 LGHDT, CDR2 YNNKEL (reference sequence). The CDR3 has 14 amino acids. Unmatched junction bases numbered 1, after V lost 2 bases and J lost 2 bases.